These 17 T cell receptor beta chains share one sample of origin, sequenced in a study of shared clonotypes between healthy human individuals. The protocol was immunoSEQ multiplex PCR, while the TCRdb copy is restricted to in-frame clones and leaves out a portion. The sample has roughly 1.4 million clones, approximately 98.5% seen once. Sequenced sample: naive CD4+ T cells sorted from blood. Subset denoted: CD45RA+ positively selected. Receptor source: a man aged 30-40 years in good health.

This chain connects TRBV11-2 to TRBJ2-7; 9 bases map to TRBD2. The CDR3 is 16 amino acids. With 5 bases clipped from V and 0 bases from J, the junction kept 8 bases outside the gene matches. From germline, CDR1 is SGHAT and CDR2 FQNNGV. The CDR3 protein is CASSPIAGDNSYEQYF. Here the CDR3 DNA reads TGTGCCAGCAGCCCAATAGCGGGAGATAACTCCTACGAGCAGTACTTC.

The chain uses TRBV28 and TRBJ2-1; TRBD1 matches at 7 bases. The CDR3 is 15 amino acids. Germline assignment: CDR1 MDHEN and CDR2 SYDVKM. The V gene end was trimmed by 5 bases and the J gene end by 10 bases; junction bases not matched to a gene: 14. The CDR3 DNA follows: TGTGCCAGCAGTACGCGGACAGGAGTGCTCGGGGAGCAGTTCTTC. Translating gives CASSTRTGVLGEQFF.

The chain combines TRBV7-2 with TRBJ2-5; the match to TRBD2 covers 10 bases. Germline CDR1 reads SGHTA; CDR2 reads FQGNSA. Trimming cost V 5 bases and J 2 bases; bases outside gene matches: 5. This CDR3 has 15 amino acids. The CDR3 spells CASSGGLALQETQYF. CDR3 nucleotides: TGTGCCAGCAGCGGGGGACTAGCGTTACAAGAGACCCAGTACTTC.

This chain joins TRBV5-1 and TRBJ2-1; no definite D call. CDR1 is SGHRS, CDR2 YFSETQ, per germline. There are 11 residues in the CDR3. The V gene lost 2 bases and the J gene lost 12 bases, with 9 bases spanning the gap. In nucleotides, the CDR3 is TGCGCCAGCAGCTTAAGTGGACCGCAGTTCTTC. Residues: CASSLSGPQFF.

V usage is TRBV5-8 and J usage is TRBJ2-7; 13 bases are a match to TRBD2. The CDR3 extends over 16 amino acids. J was trimmed by 4 bases and V by 3 bases; bases with no gene match: 7. CDR1 SGHTS and CDR2 YDEGEE come from the germline V gene. The CDR3 sequence is CASSSGTSGIGYEQYF. CDR3 DNA sequence: TGTGCCAGCAGCTCCGGGACTAGCGGGATCGGTTACGAGCAGTACTTC.

The rearrangement links TRBV4-1 to TRBJ2-2; 7 positions match TRBD1. The CDR3 consists of 18 residues. V trimming: 5 bases; J trimming: 0 bases; junction bases outside the gene matches: 12. Germline CDR1 reads MGHRA; CDR2 reads YSYEKL. The DNA for the CDR3 is TGCGCCAGCAGCGCACAAGGGGGCCTAACTCCGAACACCGGGGAGCTGTTTTTT. It codes for CASSAQGGLTPNTGELFF.

In regard to this clone: This specimen includes other DNA sequences encoding the same CDR3. V gene TRBV28 combines with J gene TRBJ2-7, with D uncertain. The V end lost 2 bases, the J end lost 6 bases, and 5 bases lay between the germline ends. There are 11 residues in the CDR3. Germline lookup yields CDR1 MDHEN and CDR2 SYDVKM. CDR3 bases: TGTGCCAGCAGTTTACTTGGCGAGCAGTACTTC. It encodes CASSLLGEQYF.

The chain employs TRBV6-5 and TRBJ2-6; D remains ambiguous. Germline V lookup: CDR1 MNHEY, CDR2 SVGAGI. V was cut by 0 bases and J by 2 bases, with 5 bases left in between. This CDR3 region has 15 residues. As DNA, the CDR3 is TGTGCCAGCAGTTACTCATGGCCTGGGGCCAACGTCCTGACTTTC. Protein product: CASSYSWPGANVLTF.

The chain is built from TRBV18 and TRBJ2-7, with 9 positions matching TRBD2. Germline-derived CDR1 and CDR2 are KGHSH and LQKENI. V trimming: 4 bases; J trimming: 3 bases; junction bases outside the gene matches: 4. The CDR3 consists of 14 residues. CDR3 DNA: TGTGCCAGCTCACGGACTAGCGCGGACTACGAGCAGTACTTC. Its protein is CASSRTSADYEQYF.

This rearrangement joins TRBV19 to TRBJ1-2; D unclear. CDR1 is LNHDA, CDR2 SQIVND, per germline (reference sequence). Trimming removed 5 bases at V and 1 base at J, with 11 bases between. This CDR3 has 14 residues. The CDR3 protein is CASSPHPRNYGYTF. As DNA, the CDR3 is TGTGCCAGTAGTCCTCATCCCCGTAACTATGGCTACACCTTC. Together with reference TRBV19 and TRBJ1-2, the CDR3 gives the full variable domain: DGGITQSPKYLFRKEGQNVTLSCEQNLNHDAMYWYRQDPGQGLRLIYYSQIVNDFQKGDIAEGYSVSREKKESFPLTVTSAQKNPTAFYLCASSPHPRNYGYTFGSGTRLTVV.

This chain connects TRBV1 to TRBJ1-5. TRBV1 is a documented pseudogene. The CDR3 runs 16 residues. CDR3 DNA sequence: TGCACCAGCAGCCATCCCTTGGAGGGGGTGAATCAGCCCCAGCATTTT. Protein sequence: CTSSHPLEGVNQPQHF.

V usage is TRBV11-2 and J usage is TRBJ2-1; 9 bases match TRBD2. After removal of 2 bases from V and 10 bases from J, the junction contained 9 bases not matched to a gene. The germline V gene has CDR1 SGHAT and CDR2 FQNNGV. This CDR3 has 15 amino acids. The CDR3 is CASSLMAGGPREQFF. The DNA for the CDR3 is TGTGCCAGCAGCTTAATGGCGGGAGGGCCTAGAGAGCAGTTCTTC. The full variable domain, in which reference TRBV11-2 and TRBJ2-1 provide the parts outside the CDR3, is EAGVAQSPRYKIIEKRQSVAFWCNPISGHATLYWYQQILGQGPKLLIQFQNNGVVDDSQLPKDRFSAERLKGVDSTLKIQPAKLEDSAVYLCASSLMAGGPREQFFGPGTRLTVL.

This clone was recorded only once. The V and J genes are TRBV10-2 and TRBJ2-7; 10 positions match TRBD2. Germline CDR1 and CDR2: WSHSY and SAAADI. After removal of 7 bases from V and 3 bases from J, the junction contained 6 bases not matched to a gene. The CDR3 runs to 14 residues. This chain's CDR3 is CASTKLAGNYEQYF. The CDR3 nucleotides are TGCGCCAGCACCAAACTAGCGGGGAACTACGAGCAGTACTTC.

The chain couples TRBV5-1 to TRBJ2-1, with 8 bases that match TRBD2. The germline CDR1 and CDR2 sequences are SGHRS and YFSETQ. The length of the CDR3 is 15 residues. The V and J ends lost 5 bases and 10 bases, in that order; junction bases with no gene match: 14. The DNA for the CDR3 is TGCGCCAGCAGTGCTAGCGGGTACGCAGTGGAAGAGCAGTTCTTC. It encodes CASSASGYAVEEQFF.

The chain carries TRBV2 and TRBJ1-2; D remains unclear. V was cut by 7 bases and J by 4 bases, with 13 bases left in between. The germline V gene has CDR1 SNHLY and CDR2 FYNNEI. The CDR3 loop spans 13 amino acids. CDR3 loop: CASTWAGTYGYTF. CDR3 coding DNA: TGTGCCAGCACCTGGGCAGGCACCTATGGCTACACCTTC.

This CDR3 is CASSLVGSSYNEQFF. The CDR3 DNA reads TGTGCCAGCAGTTTAGTGGGAAGCTCCTACAATGAGCAGTTCTTC. This chain uses TRBV27 with TRBJ2-1; D not resolved. With 2 bases removed from V and 0 bases from J, the gap between germline ends came to 8 bases. The V gene's germline CDR1 is MNHEY and CDR2 SMNVEV (reference sequence). The CDR3 consists of 15 residues.

The chain combines TRBV7-6 with TRBJ1-2, with D perhaps matching TRBD1 (5 bases). The germline V gene encodes CDR1 SGHVS and CDR2 FNYEAQ. The CDR3 loop spans 16 amino acids. V was trimmed by 5 bases and J by 2 bases, leaving 18 bases between them. CDR3: CASSHAGVGQNYGYTF. CDR3 nucleotides: TGTGCCAGCAGCCACGCGGGGGTGGGCCAGAACTATGGCTACACCTTC. The entire variable domain, with the rest obtained from reference TRBV7-6 and TRBJ1-2, is as follows: GAGVSQSPRYKVTKRGQDVALRCDPISGHVSLYWYRQALGQGPEFLTYFNYEAQQDKSGLPNDRFSAERPEGSISTLTIQRTEQRDSAMYRCASSHAGVGQNYGYTFGSGTRLTVV.